This passage covers 12 T cell receptor beta chains from one sample sequenced in a study of cytomegalovirus exposure and HLA in healthy donors. The study ran its PCR with 60 Vbeta and 13 Jbeta primers. The method was immunoSEQ multiplex PCR; TCRdb's version includes in-frame clones alone and lacks a portion of them. The sample lists tens of thousands of clones, more than 70% occurring once. Sample: PBMCs. The receptor set was obtained from a middle-aged woman in good health and CMV-seropositive.

This clone was seen a handful of times. The chain uses TRBV5-6 and TRBJ2-7; D might be TRBD2 (5 bases). The CDR3 sequence is 15 residues long. Germline V gene data show CDR1 as SGHDT and CDR2 as YYEEEE. With 1 base removed from V and 3 bases from J, the gap between germline ends came to 14 bases. CDR3 amino acids: CASSLISGNFYEQYF. The CDR3 DNA follows: TGTGCCAGCAGCTTGATTTCGGGGAACTTCTACGAGCAGTACTTC.

In its sample, this clone was seen a few times. The gene calls are TRBV7-6 and TRBJ1-4, with D perhaps matching TRBD1 (5 bases). CDR3 size: 18 residues. The germline CDR1 and CDR2 sequences are SGHVS and FNYEAQ. V was cut by 5 bases and J by 7 bases, with 26 bases left in between. Here the CDR3 reads CASSQTPWRGAVGEKLFF. The CDR3 coding sequence is TGTGCCAGCAGCCAAACACCTTGGCGGGGCGCGGTTGGTGAAAAACTGTTTTTT.

The V gene is TRBV30, the J gene TRBJ1-2; no firm D call. V dropped 2 bases and J dropped 6 bases, with 13 bases sitting between them. This CDR3 is 13 amino acids long. The germline CDR1 and CDR2 sequences are GTSNPN and SVGIG (reference sequence). CDR3 in amino acids: CAWSMAGFHGYTF. Here the CDR3 DNA reads TGTGCCTGGAGTATGGCAGGTTTTCATGGCTACACCTTC.

In its sample, this clone was seen a few times. The chain couples TRBV18 to TRBJ1-4, with D unresolved. V lost 0 bases and J 0 bases, leaving 8 bases between the germline ends. Per germline, CDR1 KGHSH and CDR2 LQKENI. The CDR3 totals 16 residues. CDR3 bases: TGTGCCAGCTCACCACCGGAGGGCTCAACTAATGAAAAACTGTTTTTT. Protein: CASSPPEGSTNEKLFF.

CDR3 protein: CASSKEGGGTQYF. CDR3 in DNA: TGCGCCAGCAGCAAAGAGGGTGGCGGGACCCAGTACTTC. The chain joins TRBV5-1 to TRBJ2-5, with a weak D call TRBD2 (5 bases). V was pared by 4 bases and J by 7 bases, with 14 bases between. The CDR3 covers 13 residues. In germline, CDR1 is SGHRS, CDR2 YFSETQ. The full variable domain, its missing parts supplied by reference TRBV5-1 and TRBJ2-5, is KAGVTQTPRYLIKTRGQQVTLSCSPISGHRSVSWYQQTPGQGLQFLFEYFSETQRNKGNFPGRFSGRQFSNSRSEMNVSTLELGDSALYLCASSKEGGGTQYFGPGTRLLVL.

J is TRBJ2-2 and V is TRBV5-1, with D possibly TRBD1 on 6 matching bases. Trimming cost V 2 bases and J 2 bases, with 13 bases left between them. The CDR3 covers 16 residues. Germline loops: CDR1 SGHRS, CDR2 YFSETQ. The DNA of the CDR3 is TGCGCCAGCAGCTTACCAGGGGCTATAAACACCGGGGAGCTGTTTTTT. Protein: CASSLPGAINTGELFF.

The V gene is TRBV28, the J gene TRBJ1-3; 9 bases match TRBD1. V was pared by 5 bases and J by 1 base, with 3 bases of the junction left unmatched. This CDR3 has 15 amino acids. The germline CDR1 and CDR2 sequences are MDHEN and SYDVKM. CDR3 nucleotide sequence: TGTGCCAGCAGTACAGGGGGCGCGTCTGGAAACACCATATATTTT. As protein: CASSTGGASGNTIYF.

The chain is built from TRBV6-1 and TRBJ1-5; 8 nucleotides agree with TRBD1. This CDR3 contains 17 residues. CDR1 and CDR2 from the germline V gene are MNHNS and SASEGT. V shed 2 bases, J shed 3 bases, and the junction held 9 bases outside the gene matches. The CDR3 here is CASSELETGAYNQPQHF. The CDR3 DNA is TGTGCCAGCAGTGAATTGGAGACAGGGGCTTACAATCAGCCCCAGCATTTT.

The CDR3 DNA follows: TGTGCCAGCAGCCAAGTGGCCTATCGGGGGATGTTGTACGAGCAGTACTTC. It is translated as CASSQVAYRGMLYEQYF. V usage is TRBV4-2 and J usage is TRBJ2-7; perhaps TRBD2 as D (6 bases). The CDR3 runs to 17 residues. Trimming left V 1 base short and J 4 bases short, with 20 bases between. The V gene's germline CDR1 is LGHNA and CDR2 YNFKEQ.

J is TRBJ1-1 and V is TRBV20-1, with a weak D call TRBD1 (5 bases). CDR3 size: 11 residues. Germline V gene lookup returns CDR1 DFQATT and CDR2 SNEGSKA (reference sequence). V lost 5 bases and J lost 6, with 10 bases in between. CDR3 nucleotides: TGCAGTGCTGGGTGGACACCTGAAGCTTTCTTT. Translated: CSAGWTPEAFF.

The chain employs TRBV15 and TRBJ1-5; perhaps TRBD1 as D (6 bases). The CDR3 runs 15 residues. Trimming took off 0 bases at V and 2 bases at J, with 8 bases between the two ends. Germline V gene data show CDR1 as LNHNV and CDR2 as YYDKDF (reference sequence). The DNA of the CDR3 is TGTGCCACCAGCAGAGAAGGGACACGCAATCAGCCCCAGCATTTT. Amino acids: CATSREGTRNQPQHF.

The rearrangement joins TRBV27 to TRBJ2-3; TRBD2 is a possible D gene (5 bases). Trimming removed 6 bases at V and 10 bases at J, with 20 bases between. This CDR3 has 14 amino acids. Germline V gene data show CDR1 as MNHEY and CDR2 as SMNVEV (reference sequence). The CDR3 here is CASRNGNQRPSQYF. The DNA of the CDR3 is TGTGCCAGCAGGAACGGGAATCAGAGACCATCGCAGTATTTT.